Listed here are 19 T cell receptor beta chains from one sample, sequenced in a study of blood T cell repertoires in COVID-19 (TCRdb year 2020). To prepare the library, the immunoSEQ multiplex PCR assay was applied. The table was pulled from immuneACCESS by TCRdb, which kept in-frame rearrangements only. Such tables lose some clones; where checked, under half of the loss comes from unresolved V genes, and the rest has no known cause. The sample contains around 400,000 clones, roughly 86% of them found a single time. About 2% of the sample is held by the ten biggest clonotypes. Sequencing was carried out using peripheral blood. These receptors originate from a woman aged 60-75 years with COVID-19, enrolled during active disease.

The rearrangement links TRBV4-1 to TRBJ1-5; 8 nucleotides match TRBD1. With V trimmed by 3 bases and J by 6 bases, 7 bases remained unmatched. Germline V gives CDR1 MGHRA, CDR2 YSYEKL. The CDR3 totals 15 residues. DNA of the CDR3: TGCGCCAGCAGCCACGCCGACAGGGGAGGTCAGCCCCAGCATTTT. The encoded protein is CASSHADRGGQPQHF.

The count of this clone is one. The chain links TRBV4-1 to TRBJ1-1; a possible D gene is TRBD1 (5 bases). From germline, CDR1 is MGHRA and CDR2 YSYEKL. This CDR3 has 15 amino acids. Trimming shortened V by 7 bases and J by 2 bases, and 17 bases separated the two germline ends. This CDR3 reads CASNRQGDINTEAFF. The CDR3 DNA follows: TGCGCCAGCAACCGGCAGGGCGACATTAACACTGAAGCTTTCTTT.

The genes are TRBV12-2 and TRBJ2-3; the D call of TRBD1 is as the table states it, not checked on the DNA. TRBV12-2 counts as a pseudogene. This CDR3 has 13 residues. The CDR3 region has the DNA TGTGCAAGTCGCTTAGCGAGGGGGGATACGCAGTATTTT. Residues: CASRLARGDTQYF.

In this sample, this clone turned up a few times. The chain couples TRBV7-8 to TRBJ2-3; 9 bases are a match to TRBD1. V shed 6 bases and J 4 bases; nucleotides not matched to a gene: 11. The CDR3 is made up of 16 amino acids. Per the germline V gene, CDR1 is SGHVS and CDR2 is FQNEAQ. CDR3 sequence reads: CASRVTGQGFADTQYF. CDR3 coding DNA: TGTGCCAGCAGGGTCACGGGACAGGGTTTTGCAGATACGCAGTATTTT.

The DNA of the CDR3 is TGTGCCAGCAGTCCCCAGGGGGGTTTGGTCACTGAAGCTTTCTTT. This sequence encodes CASSPQGGLVTEAFF. The rearrangement links TRBV6-5 to TRBJ1-1; the match to TRBD1 covers 7 bases. V gave up 5 bases and J gave up 4 bases; unmatched junction bases: 10. Germline CDR1 MNHEY, CDR2 SVGAGI. CDR3 length: 15 residues.

V gene TRBV7-3 combines with J gene TRBJ1-1; 11 bases map to TRBD1. Germline V lookup: CDR1 SGHTA, CDR2 FQGTGA. The CDR3 has 14 residues. Trimming removed 5 bases from V and 5 bases from J; junction bases left unmatched: 4. DNA for the CDR3: TGTGCCAGCAGCATCGGGACAGGGGGAACTGAAGCTTTCTTT. Encoded protein: CASSIGTGGTEAFF.

This chain uses TRBV2 with TRBJ1-2; D possibly corresponds to TRBD1 (5 bases). The CDR3 consists of 14 residues. V shed 3 bases and J shed 4 bases, with 12 bases lying between them. The germline V gene encodes CDR1 SNHLY and CDR2 FYNNEI. The CDR3 loop is CASSDQGPSYGYTF. The DNA for the CDR3 is TGTGCCAGCAGTGACCAGGGCCCAAGCTATGGCTACACCTTC.

V and J are TRBV2 and TRBJ2-3; 12 bases align to TRBD2. The length of the CDR3 is 16 residues. Germline CDR1 and CDR2: SNHLY and FYNNEI. Trimming removed 4 bases from V and 2 bases from J; junction bases left unmatched: 4. The CDR3 here is CASSVGLAGFTDTQYF. For the CDR3, the DNA is TGTGCCAGCAGTGTGGGACTAGCGGGTTTCACAGATACGCAGTATTTT.

J is TRBJ2-7 and V is TRBV27; D is undetermined. Trimming took off 4 bases at V and 0 bases at J, with 4 bases between the two ends. This CDR3 contains 12 residues. The V gene's germline CDR1 is MNHEY and CDR2 SMNVEV (reference sequence). CDR3: CASSSGSYEQYF. As DNA, the CDR3 is TGTGCCAGCAGTTCGGGCTCCTACGAGCAGTACTTC.

The rearrangement links TRBV30 to TRBJ1-1, with D uncertain. The germline V and J ends were trimmed by 4 bases and 7 bases, with 4 bases remaining between them. The CDR3 contains 9 residues. Germline V gene lookup returns CDR1 GTSNPN and CDR2 SVGIG (reference sequence). Here the CDR3 reads CAWIDEAFF. The DNA of the CDR3 is TGTGCCTGGATAGATGAAGCTTTCTTT. Filled out from reference TRBV30 and TRBJ1-1, the complete variable domain reads SQTIHQWPATLVQPVGSPLSLECTVEGTSNPNLYWYRQAAGRGLQLLFYSVGIGQISSEVPQNLSASRPQDRQFILSSKKLLLSDSGFYLCAWIDEAFFGQGTRLTVV.

The chain couples TRBV6-6 to TRBJ1-2; no clear D. The CDR3 runs 14 residues. Looked up from germline, CDR1 is MNHNY and CDR2 is SVGAGI (reference sequence). V lost 2 bases, J lost 1 base, and 8 bases lay in between. This CDR3 reads CASSYRDDNYGYTF. DNA of the CDR3: TGTGCCAGCAGTTACCGAGATGATAACTATGGCTACACCTTC.

The J gene is TRBJ2-1, the V gene TRBV11-3; the match to TRBD2 covers 7 bases. The CDR3 has 15 amino acids. After removal of 8 bases from V and 5 bases from J, the junction contained 12 bases not matched to a gene. Germline CDR1 and CDR2: SGHNT and YENEEA. The CDR3 sequence: CASEPGGLGDNEQFF. The CDR3 DNA follows: TGTGCCAGCGAACCGGGGGGACTCGGAGACAATGAGCAGTTCTTC.

The CDR3 DNA reads TGCGCCAGCAGCCGCCCCCCCGGAGGGAGCTCCTACAATGAGCAGTTCTTC. Protein: CASSRPPGGSSYNEQFF. This chain links TRBV4-1 with TRBJ2-1, with D maybe TRBD2 (6 bases). The CDR3 extends over 17 amino acids. Trimming left V 4 bases short and J 0 bases short, with 16 bases between. Germline CDR1 reads MGHRA; CDR2 reads YSYEKL.

The chain links TRBV4-2 to TRBJ2-3, with TRBD2 matching 7 bases. Losses at the gene ends were 3 bases for V and 2 bases for J; bases not matched to a gene: 2. The CDR3 runs to 14 residues. Per germline, CDR1 LGHNA and CDR2 YNFKEQ. In nucleotides, the CDR3 is TGTGCCAGCAGCCAGGGAGGGGACACAGATACGCAGTATTTT. Translated, it gives CASSQGGDTDTQYF.

This clone was seen a few times. The V gene is TRBV18, the J gene TRBJ1-2; 7 bases are shared with TRBD1. The CDR3 is 13 residues long. Germline trimming cut 8 bases from V and 6 bases from J; bases unmatched to any gene: 9. Germline V gene sequence: CDR1 KGHSH, CDR2 LQKENI. CDR3 residues: CASRGTGDDGYTF. The CDR3 coding sequence is TGTGCCAGCCGCGGAACAGGGGACGATGGCTACACCTTC. Drawing the rest from reference TRBV18 and TRBJ1-2, the complete variable domain is NAGVMQNPRHLVRRRGQEARLRCSPMKGHSHVYWYRQLPEEGLKFMVYLQKENIIDESGMPKERFSAEFPKEGPSILRIQQVVRGDSAAYFCASRGTGDDGYTFGSGTRLTVV.

This clone showed up just a few times. The chain joins TRBV7-9 to TRBJ1-1; D gene uncertain. The CDR3 has 13 amino acids. Trimming took off 3 bases at V and 4 bases at J, with 9 bases between the two ends. Germline V gene lookup returns CDR1 SEHNR and CDR2 FQNEAQ (reference sequence). The CDR3 DNA reads TGTGCCAGCAGCTTTCCAGGTAGCACTGAAGCTTTCTTT. This encodes CASSFPGSTEAFF.

This chain uses TRBV9 with TRBJ2-3; TRBD1 aligns across 9 bases. The CDR3 totals 16 residues. V trimming: 4 bases; J trimming: 2 bases; junction bases outside the gene matches: 8. Per the germline V gene, CDR1 is SGDLS and CDR2 is YYNGEE. In DNA, the CDR3 is TGTGCCAGCAGCCCCCTTCGGACAGGGGTCACAGATACGCAGTATTTT. Translated: CASSPLRTGVTDTQYF.

CDR3 DNA sequence: TGTGCCAGCAGCGCCACGACAGGGGTCCGGGAAAAACTGTTTTTT. As protein: CASSATTGVREKLFF. J is TRBJ1-4 and V is TRBV9; 8 positions match TRBD1. CDR1 and CDR2 from the germline V gene are SGDLS and YYNGEE. After removal of 3 bases from V and 8 bases from J, the junction contained 9 bases not matched to a gene. This CDR3 region has 15 residues. The complete variable domain, with remaining parts taken from reference TRBV9 and TRBJ1-4, reads DSGVTQTPKHLITATGQRVTLRCSPRSGDLSVYWYQQSLDQGLQFLIQYYNGEERAKGNILERFSAQQFPDLHSELNLSSLELGDSALYFCASSATTGVREKLFFGSGTQLSVL.

The chain links TRBV7-9 to TRBJ1-1, with D possibly TRBD1 on 6 matching bases. Germline V gene data show CDR1 as SEHNR and CDR2 as FQNEAQ (reference sequence). With 2 bases removed from V and 1 base from J, the gap between germline ends came to 11 bases. This CDR3 is 15 amino acids long. The CDR3, as DNA: TGTGCCAGCAGCTTAATCGGGACACCGAACACTGAAGCTTTCTTT. Amino acid sequence: CASSLIGTPNTEAFF. Supplemented by reference TRBV7-9 and TRBJ1-1, the full variable domain reads DTGVSQNPRHKITKRGQNVTFRCDPISEHNRLYWYRQTLGQGPEFLTYFQNEAQLEKSRLLSDRFSAERPKGSFSTLEIQRTEQGDSAMYLCASSLIGTPNTEAFFGQGTRLTVV.